This T cell receptor beta chain was captured by sequencing in a study of technical replicates of blood from several donors. The method was immunoSEQ multiplex PCR; TCRdb's version includes in-frame clones alone and lacks a portion of them. The sample has under 70,000 clones; 80% to 95% are singletons. In germline, CDR1 is LNHDA, CDR2 SQIVND (reference sequence). CDR3 length: 13 residues. The junction had 3 bases not matched to a gene; V was cut back by 7 bases and J by 1 base. The TCR originated in a human donor in good health. Some clones in this sample may be carry-over from other donors' samples. The material sequenced was PBMCs. V usage is TRBV19 and J usage is TRBJ1-1; 7 nucleotides align to TRBD1. CDR3 residues: CASKRTGNTEAFF. DNA of the CDR3: TGTGCCAGTAAGAGGACAGGGAACACTGAAGCTTTCTTT.